This TCR beta chain emerged from a study of T cell repertoires in cytomegalovirus infection. Study in general: Epitope selection comprised recently identified HLA-C-restricted CMV epitopes and well-studied HLA-B-restricted CMV epitopes. Indications of both CMV infection and matching HLA type were provided by public TCR beta signatures.

The germline V gene has CDR1 MNHEY and CDR2 SVGEGT. This CDR3 region has 14 residues. Deletions cut 1 base from V and 5 bases from J, with 9 bases between. From the reads, TCRdb called clonotypes with MiXCR, one entry per CDR3 protein. The sample lists roughly 160,000 distinct CDR3 sequences, roughly 20% occurring once. Note on this clonotype: What it recognizes is unknown.

Whole-study findings and limits: Summed frequency of public TCR beta families distinguished CMV carriers with the relevant HLA. The study found HLA-C-restricted CMV-specific TCR beta clonotypes dominating the ex vivo response.

The sequenced sample was CD8+ T cells from cultured PBMCs, obtained from culture after CMV antigen stimulation. The chain has TRBV6-2 or TRBV6-3 and TRBJ2-1, with TRBD2 as a possible D gene (7 bases). The TCR was taken from a human donor in good health (CMV status not recorded). Some clones in this sample may be carry-over from other donors' samples. The CDR3 DNA is TGTGCCAGCAGTTACTGGGGGGGCAACAATGAGCAGTTCTTC. It codes for CASSYWGGNNEQFF.